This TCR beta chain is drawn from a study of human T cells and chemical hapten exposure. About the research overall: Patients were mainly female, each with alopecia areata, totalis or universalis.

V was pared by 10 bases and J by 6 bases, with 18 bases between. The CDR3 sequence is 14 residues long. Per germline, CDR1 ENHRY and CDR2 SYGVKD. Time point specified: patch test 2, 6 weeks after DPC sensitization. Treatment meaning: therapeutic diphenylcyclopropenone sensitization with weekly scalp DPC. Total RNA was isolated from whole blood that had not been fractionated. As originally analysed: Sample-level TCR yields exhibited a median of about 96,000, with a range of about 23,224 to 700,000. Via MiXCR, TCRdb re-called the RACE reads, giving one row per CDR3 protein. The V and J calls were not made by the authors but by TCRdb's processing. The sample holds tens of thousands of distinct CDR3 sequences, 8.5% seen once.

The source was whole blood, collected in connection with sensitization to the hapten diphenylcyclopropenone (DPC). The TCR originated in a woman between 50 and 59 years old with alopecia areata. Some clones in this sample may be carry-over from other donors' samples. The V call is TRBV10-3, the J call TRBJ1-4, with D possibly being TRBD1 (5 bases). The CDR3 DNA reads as TGTGCCACCAGCCGCGTGGGGGATTATGAAAAACTGTTTTTT. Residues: CATSRVGDYEKLFF.